One and the same sample provided the 21 T cell receptor beta chains below, sequenced in a study of shared clonotypes between healthy human individuals. Using immunoSEQ multiplex PCR, the repertoire was profiled, and TCRdb retains in-frame clones only, with some absent. Among about 520,000 clones listed, 90% to 96% were seen once. Material for sequencing was naive CD4+ T cells sorted from blood. As for subset: CD45RA+ positively selected. These receptor sequences come from a woman in her thirties in good health.

This clone was counted a single time. The CDR3 DNA sequence: TGTGTTGTCCACCTTGGCACTGAAGCTTTCTTT. Protein product: CVVHLGTEAFF. The rearrangement links TRBV28 to TRBJ1-1; unclear D gene. The length of the CDR3 is 11 residues. Germline V gene sequence: CDR1 MDHEN, CDR2 SYDVKM.

The rearrangement joins TRBV7-2 to TRBJ2-7; maybe TRBD2 (6 bases). The CDR3 loop spans 16 amino acids. Between the trimmed V and J ends, which lost 3 bases and 0 bases, there was a span of 15 bases. Germline values: CDR1 SGHTA, CDR2 FQGNSA. The CDR3 region is CASSFTGLPSSYEQYF. The CDR3 region has the DNA TGTGCCAGCAGCTTTACGGGACTCCCGAGCTCCTACGAGCAGTACTTC.

This CDR3 is CASSSQLLAGGTDTQYF. In DNA form, the CDR3 reads TGTGCCAGTAGTTCGCAACTACTAGCGGGAGGCACAGATACGCAGTATTTT. J is TRBJ2-3 and V is TRBV19, with 11 nucleotides matching TRBD2. CDR3 length equals 17 residues. Germline V gene lookup returns CDR1 LNHDA and CDR2 SQIVND (reference sequence). J gave up 1 base and V 5 bases, and 8 bases lay outside the gene matches.

The V gene is TRBV28, the J gene TRBJ2-1, with no clear D. V was pared by 5 bases and J by 6 bases, with 11 bases between. The germline V gene has CDR1 MDHEN and CDR2 SYDVKM. The CDR3 runs 13 residues. This CDR3 reads CASSVKIPNEQFF. The CDR3 nucleotides read TGTGCCAGCAGTGTAAAAATTCCCAATGAGCAGTTCTTC.

The chain couples TRBV7-9 to TRBJ2-3, with D maybe TRBD2 (5 bases). In germline, CDR1 is SEHNR, CDR2 FQNEAQ (reference sequence). Trimming left V 3 bases short and J 2 bases short, with 9 bases between. This CDR3 is built from 14 residues. CDR3 amino acids: CASSFSGYTDTQYF. CDR3 nucleotide sequence: TGTGCCAGCAGCTTTTCGGGATACACAGATACGCAGTATTTT.

This rearrangement joins TRBV10-1 to TRBJ1-1; D uncertain. Trimming stripped 6 bases from V and 0 bases from J, with 11 bases between. Germline V gene data show CDR1 as WNHNN and CDR2 as SYGVQD (reference sequence). The CDR3 is made up of 14 amino acids. CDR3 coding DNA: TGCGCCAGCAGAGCCGGCAGCCTGAACACTGAAGCTTTCTTT. Translation gives CASRAGSLNTEAFF.

The chain has TRBV7-6 and TRBJ2-1; 8 bases map to TRBD1. CDR3 size: 13 residues. Trimming at V came to 5 bases and at J to 7 bases, leaving 4 bases not matched to a gene. CDR1 is SGHVS and CDR2 is FNYEAQ in the germline V gene. Here the CDR3 reads CASSTTGVNEQFF. Here the CDR3 DNA reads TGTGCCAGCAGCACGACAGGGGTTAATGAGCAGTTCTTC.

J is TRBJ2-7 and V is TRBV28; TRBD1 agrees at 10 bases. The V gene end was trimmed by 7 bases and the J gene end by 3 bases; junction bases not matched to a gene: 6. CDR3 length: 14 residues. Germline CDR1 and CDR2: MDHEN and SYDVKM. CDR3 sequence reads: CASTSGQGVYEQYF. In DNA form, the CDR3 reads TGTGCCAGCACCTCAGGACAGGGGGTCTACGAGCAGTACTTC.

The CDR3 DNA follows: TGCGCCAGCAGCCTGACAGCCTCTGGGGCCAACGTCCTGACTTTC. Residues: CASSLTASGANVLTF. The chain recombines TRBV5-1 with TRBJ2-6; D is perhaps TRBD1 (5 bases). The CDR3 has 15 residues. Trimming took off 4 bases at V and 0 bases at J, with 8 bases between the two ends. Germline V gene lookup returns CDR1 SGHRS and CDR2 YFSETQ.

This rearrangement joins TRBV6-5 to TRBJ2-1, with no clear D. The CDR3 contains 11 residues. V dropped 3 bases and J dropped 8 bases, with 5 bases sitting between them. Germline CDR1 reads MNHEY; CDR2 reads SVGAGI. The CDR3 sequence: CASSYTYEQFF. The CDR3 DNA reads as TGTGCCAGCAGTTATACCTATGAGCAGTTCTTC.

Only one count was recorded for this clone. The rearrangement joins TRBV7-2 to TRBJ2-5; D is tentatively TRBD1 or TRBD2 (5 bases each). V shed 4 bases and J shed 11 bases, with 20 bases lying between them. Germline assignment: CDR1 SGHTA and CDR2 FQGNSA. This CDR3 contains 14 residues. The CDR3 DNA reads TGTGCCAGCAGCTCACCTCAGGGAAATAGGGAGCAGTACTTC. Translated, it gives CASSSPQGNREQYF.

The chain is built from TRBV9 and TRBJ2-1; a possible D gene is TRBD2 (6 bases). The V end lost 0 bases, the J end lost 8 bases, and 15 bases lay between the germline ends. Germline V gene lookup returns CDR1 SGDLS and CDR2 YYNGEE. This CDR3 has 15 amino acids. As DNA, the CDR3 is TGTGCCAGCAGCGTAGAGGTGACTAGTGTATATGAGCAGTTCTTC. Its translation: CASSVEVTSVYEQFF.

The rearrangement joins TRBV5-6 to TRBJ1-1; weak D call: TRBD1 (6 bases). Trimming removed 2 bases at V and 11 bases at J, with 13 bases between. Germline V gene data show CDR1 as SGHDT and CDR2 as YYEEEE. The CDR3 is made up of 12 amino acids. CDR3 DNA sequence: TGTGCCAGCAGCTTCCGGGGGCGCCTGGCTTTCTTT. Its translation is CASSFRGRLAFF.

V and J are TRBV11-2 and TRBJ1-5; 8 bases map to TRBD1. CDR3 size: 13 residues. Unmatched junction bases numbered 6, after V lost 9 bases and J lost 5 bases. CDR1 SGHAT and CDR2 FQNNGV come from the germline V gene. The DNA of the CDR3 is TGTGCCAGTGGGGGACAGGCTGATCAGCCCCAGCATTTT. Translating gives CASGGQADQPQHF.

This rearrangement joins TRBV28 to TRBJ1-2, with no clear D. The germline V gene has CDR1 MDHEN and CDR2 SYDVKM. V was shortened by 6 bases and J by 5 bases, with 13 bases between the two germline ends. The CDR3 length is 13 residues. The CDR3 sequence is CASRRDRPYGYTF. CDR3 nucleotide sequence: TGTGCCAGCAGGCGCGACCGTCCTTATGGCTACACCTTC.

V usage is TRBV11-2 and J usage is TRBJ2-7, with D possibly being TRBD2 (5 bases). V was pared by 5 bases and J by 0 bases, with 11 bases between. The CDR3 extends over 14 amino acids. CDR1 and CDR2 (germline): SGHAT, FQNNGV. CDR3 sequence (DNA): TGTGCCAGCAGCCCTGAGCGGACCTCCTACGAGCAGTACTTC. Residues: CASSPERTSYEQYF.

The chain joins TRBV10-3 to TRBJ2-7; D is ambiguous. The V end was cut by 5 bases, the J end by 5 bases, with 13 bases between. Germline V gives CDR1 ENHRY, CDR2 SYGVKD. The CDR3 sequence is 13 residues long. CDR3 in DNA: TGTGCCATCAGTTCCGCAATACTCGACGAGCAGTACTTC. It specifies CAISSAILDEQYF.

This chain connects TRBV7-9 to TRBJ2-3; 7 positions agree with TRBD2. Germline V lookup: CDR1 SEHNR, CDR2 FQNEAQ (reference sequence). This CDR3 comprises 14 residues. The trim removed 7 bases at V and 4 bases at J, leaving 8 bases unmatched. CDR3 sequence reads: CASTQAGNADTQYF. The CDR3 nucleotides are TGTGCCAGCACACAAGCGGGAAATGCAGATACGCAGTATTTT.

V usage is TRBV28 and J usage is TRBJ2-5, with TRBD2 identical over 11 bases. This CDR3 region has 15 residues. J lost 5 bases, V lost 6 bases, and 8 bases had no gene match. The germline gives CDR1 MDHEN, CDR2 SYDVKM. The CDR3 is CASRVAGGPGETQYF. DNA of the CDR3: TGTGCCAGCAGGGTAGCGGGAGGGCCCGGGGAGACCCAGTACTTC.

V usage is TRBV5-1 and J usage is TRBJ2-5; 9 bases match TRBD1. The DNA matches TRBJ2-7 better at its end, which makes the J call doubtful. The CDR3 totals 14 residues. In germline, CDR1 is SGHRS, CDR2 YFSETQ. The CDR3, as DNA: TGCGCCAGCAGCTCGGACAGGGGTGCCTACGAGCAGTACTTC. It encodes CASSSDRGAYEQYF.

This clone came up once. V usage is TRBV19 and J usage is TRBJ2-1; D tentatively reads TRBD1 or TRBD2 (5 bases each). Germline V gene lookup returns CDR1 LNHDA and CDR2 SQIVND (reference sequence). The ends were cut back, 6 bases at V and 8 bases at J, with 14 bases in the middle. The CDR3 runs to 13 residues. CDR3 amino acids: CASSWGRGDEQFF. CDR3 bases: TGTGCCAGTAGCTGGGGGAGAGGGGATGAGCAGTTCTTC.